These 28 T cell receptor beta chains were sequenced from one sample in a study of blood T cell repertoires in COVID-19. Repertoires were generated with immunoSEQ multiplex PCR, while TCRdb's copy carries only in-frame clones and drops some. This table has a few hundred thousand clones, more than 70% appearing once. Sequenced: PBMCs or T cells enriched from blood (not recorded which). The receptor source for this set is a middle-aged woman with acute COVID-19.

The CDR3 region is CASRQGGDTGELFF. In DNA form, the CDR3 reads TGTGCCAGTAGACAAGGAGGAGACACCGGGGAGCTGTTTTTT. The rearrangement joins TRBV19 to TRBJ2-2; possible D gene TRBD2, 5 bases. Germline CDR1 reads LNHDA; CDR2 reads SQIVND (reference sequence). The V and J ends lost 6 bases and 3 bases respectively, with 11 bases between them. This CDR3 has 14 residues.

The chain carries TRBV6-2 or TRBV6-3 and TRBJ2-1; TRBD1 matches 8 bases. The CDR3 is 15 residues long. Germline CDR1 MNHEY, CDR2 SVGEGT. V was pared by 6 bases and J by 0 bases, with 4 bases of the junction left unmatched. CDR3 coding DNA: TGTGCCAGCAGCCCCACAGGGGGCTCCTACAATGAGCAGTTCTTC. It is translated as CASSPTGGSYNEQFF.

The rearrangement uses TRBV28 and TRBJ1-1; D perhaps matches TRBD1 (6 bases). CDR1 is MDHEN and CDR2 is SYDVKM in the germline V gene. The V gene lost 7 bases and the J gene lost 7 bases, with 22 bases spanning the gap. This CDR3 comprises 15 residues. CDR3 protein: CASNSPGERQVEAFF. CDR3 sequence (DNA): TGTGCCAGCAACTCCCCCGGGGAAAGACAGGTTGAAGCTTTCTTT.

The chain couples TRBV7-9 to TRBJ2-5, with D tentatively TRBD2 (5 bases). The germline V gene encodes CDR1 SEHNR and CDR2 FQNEAQ (reference sequence). The CDR3 is made up of 16 amino acids. V was trimmed by 5 bases and J by 2 bases, leaving 18 bases between them. CDR3 protein: CASSQAVLVSQETQYF. The CDR3 DNA reads TGTGCCAGCAGCCAAGCGGTGCTTGTGTCACAAGAGACCCAGTACTTC.

The chain links TRBV18 to TRBJ2-3, with 11 bases identical to TRBD2. The CDR3 contains 15 residues. After removal of 5 bases from V and 7 bases from J, the junction contained 8 bases not matched to a gene. The germline gives CDR1 KGHSH, CDR2 LQKENI. In nucleotides, the CDR3 is TGTGCCAGCTCAACCACTAGCGGGAGTTCATATACGCAGTATTTT. This translates into CASSTTSGSSYTQYF. Complete variable domain (other parts from reference TRBV18 and TRBJ2-3): NAGVMQNPRHLVRRRGQEARLRCSPMKGHSHVYWYRQLPEEGLKFMVYLQKENIIDESGMPKERFSAEFPKEGPSILRIQQVVRGDSAAYFCASSTTSGSSYTQYFGPGTRLTVL.

Only a few counts were recorded for this clone. The genes are TRBV7-9 and TRBJ2-2; maybe TRBD2 (6 bases). Germline lookup yields CDR1 SEHNR and CDR2 FQNEAQ (reference sequence). Trimming removed 5 bases from V and 1 base from J, with 11 bases in between. This CDR3 region has 15 residues. CDR3 DNA: TGTGCCAGCAGCGCGGGACTCGGGAACACCGGGGAGCTGTTTTTT. Amino acid sequence: CASSAGLGNTGELFF.

This rearrangement joins TRBV5-4 to TRBJ1-4, with TRBD1 identical over 7 bases. The CDR3 totals 14 residues. Germline values: CDR1 SGHNT, CDR2 YYREEE (reference sequence). Unmatched junction bases numbered 8, after V lost 4 bases and J lost 8 bases. CDR3 sequence reads: CASSNGQAEEKLFF. In DNA, the CDR3 is TGTGCCAGCAGCAATGGACAGGCTGAAGAAAAACTGTTTTTT.

The chain combines TRBV10-3 with TRBJ2-2, with D maybe TRBD1 (5 bases). Trimming removed 2 bases from V and 3 bases from J, with 16 bases in between. The CDR3 runs to 17 residues. CDR1 and CDR2 (germline): ENHRY, SYGVKD. The chain's CDR3 is CAISEGAADTYTGELFF. The CDR3 DNA sequence: TGTGCCATCAGTGAGGGGGCGGCGGACACTTACACCGGGGAGCTGTTTTTT.

The chain employs TRBV7-2 and TRBJ1-4, with D uncertain. Trimming took 3 bases from V and 4 from J, leaving 12 bases between them. There are 15 residues in the CDR3. The germline gives CDR1 SGHTA, CDR2 FQGNSA. CDR3 sequence (DNA): TGTGCCAGCAGCTTCGGAGGGTTATTTAATGAAAAACTGTTTTTT. This translates into CASSFGGLFNEKLFF.

CDR3 protein: CASSSIIDGGQPNEKLFF. DNA of the CDR3: TGTGCCAGCAGCTCAATTATCGACGGGGGACAGCCTAATGAAAAACTGTTTTTT. This chain links TRBV5-6 with TRBJ1-4, with 7 bases identical to TRBD1. After removal of 3 bases from V and 3 bases from J, the junction contained 14 bases not matched to a gene. CDR3 length: 18 amino acids. Germline CDR1 SGHDT, CDR2 YYEEEE.

This chain joins TRBV19 and TRBJ2-1; 11 nucleotides line up with TRBD2. The CDR3 sequence is 15 residues long. Germline V CDR1 and CDR2: LNHDA, SQIVND (reference sequence). Germline trimming cut 3 bases from V and 4 bases from J; bases unmatched to any gene: 2. CDR3 DNA sequence: TGTGCCAGTAGTATCCCTAGCGGGAGGTACAATGAGCAGTTCTTC. Residues: CASSIPSGRYNEQFF.

CDR3 region: CASSARGGPEGYTF. The CDR3 DNA is TGTGCCAGCAGCGCGAGGGGAGGGCCCGAGGGCTACACCTTC. The V and J genes are TRBV9 and TRBJ1-2, with TRBD1 as a possible D gene (5 bases). Trimming pared 3 bases from V and 8 bases from J, leaving 17 bases between. Germline values: CDR1 SGDLS, CDR2 YYNGEE. This CDR3 is 14 amino acids long.

CDR3 residues: CASSSELAGVYNEQFF. CDR3 bases: TGTGCCAGCAGCTCCGAATTAGCGGGAGTCTACAATGAGCAGTTCTTC. V and J are TRBV7-8 and TRBJ2-1; 9 nucleotides match TRBD2. The ends lost 4 bases at V and 3 bases at J; junction bases unmatched: 7. Germline CDR1 and CDR2: SGHVS and FQNEAQ. The CDR3 consists of 16 residues. Based on the CDR3 plus reference TRBV7-8 and TRBJ2-1, the full variable domain is GAGVSQSPRYKVAKRGQDVALRCDPISGHVSLFWYQQALGQGPEFLTYFQNEAQLDKSGLPSDRFFAERPEGSVSTLKIQRTQQEDSAVYLCASSSELAGVYNEQFFGPGTRLTVL.

This clone was seen ten or more times. The chain carries TRBV5-6 and TRBJ1-2; TRBD1 agrees at 7 bases. V dropped 4 bases and J dropped 2; count of bases not matched to a gene: 2. The CDR3 consists of 13 residues. Germline-derived CDR1 and CDR2 are SGHDT and YYEEEE. The CDR3 bases are TGTGCCAGCAGCCAGGACAGGAACTATGGCTACACCTTC. Encoded protein: CASSQDRNYGYTF.

The V gene is TRBV19, the J gene TRBJ2-1; D ambiguous. Germline CDR1 is LNHDA and CDR2 is SQIVND (reference sequence). The CDR3 is 11 amino acids. V lost 7 bases, J lost 8 bases, and 9 bases lay in between. For the CDR3, the DNA is TGTGCCAGTACCTTGCAGGATGAGCAGTTCTTC. It yields the protein CASTLQDEQFF.

The CDR3 bases are TGTGCCAGCATTAAGACCCGGGACACTGAAGCTTTCTTT. This translates into CASIKTRDTEAFF. The chain joins TRBV2 to TRBJ1-1, with D unclear. V shed 7 bases and J shed 3 bases, with 12 bases lying between them. The CDR3 is 13 residues long. In germline, CDR1 is SNHLY, CDR2 FYNNEI. Full variable domain (rest looked up from reference TRBV2 and TRBJ1-1): EPEVTQTPSHQVTQMGQEVILRCVPISNHLYFYWYRQILGQKVEFLVSFYNNEISEKSEIFDDQFSVERPDGSNFTLKIRSTKLEDSAMYFCASIKTRDTEAFFGQGTRLTVV.

This clone came up a few times. The chain employs TRBV19 and TRBJ2-1; tentatively, D is TRBD2 (5 bases). This CDR3 contains 15 residues. Trimming removed 4 bases from V and 8 bases from J, with 18 bases in between. CDR1 is LNHDA, CDR2 SQIVND, per germline (reference sequence). The CDR3 region is CASSKRLGPRDEQFF. CDR3 bases: TGTGCCAGTAGTAAACGGCTTGGTCCGAGGGATGAGCAGTTCTTC.

The gene calls are TRBV24-1 and TRBJ2-7; 7 positions match TRBD1. The V and J ends lost 9 bases and 0 bases, in that order; junction bases with no gene match: 4. This CDR3 comprises 13 residues. The germline V gene has CDR1 KGHDR and CDR2 SFDVKD. The CDR3 sequence is CATGDSSSYEQYF. The CDR3, as DNA: TGTGCCACCGGGGACAGCAGCTCCTACGAGCAGTACTTC.

This clone came up a few times. The J gene is TRBJ2-2, the V gene TRBV7-8; 11 nucleotides agree with TRBD2. Per the germline V gene, CDR1 is SGHVS and CDR2 is FQNEAQ. The CDR3 loop spans 16 amino acids. The V gene end was trimmed by 3 bases and the J gene end by 4 bases; junction bases not matched to a gene: 4. CDR3 sequence reads: CASSFSSGRTTGELFF. As DNA, the CDR3 is TGTGCCAGCAGCTTTTCTAGCGGGAGGACCACCGGGGAGCTGTTTTTT.

The J gene is TRBJ2-7, the V gene TRBV19; TRBD1 is a possible D gene (6 bases). Per germline, CDR1 LNHDA and CDR2 SQIVND (reference sequence). The CDR3 has 12 amino acids. The V end was cut by 6 bases, the J end by 5 bases, with 11 bases between. The CDR3 DNA sequence: TGTGCCAGTAGCGTCAGGGGCCACGAGCAGTACTTC. It specifies CASSVRGHEQYF. Full variable domain (missing parts from reference TRBV19 and TRBJ2-7): DGGITQSPKYLFRKEGQNVTLSCEQNLNHDAMYWYRQDPGQGLRLIYYSQIVNDFQKGDIAEGYSVSREKKESFPLTVTSAQKNPTAFYLCASSVRGHEQYFGPGTRLTVT.

The V and J genes are TRBV7-2 and TRBJ2-7, with 7 bases that match TRBD2. V lost 1 base and J lost 2; bases outside the gene matches: 2. This CDR3 spans 14 amino acids. Germline CDR1 reads SGHTA; CDR2 reads FQGNSA. Here the CDR3 reads CASSLVGLAYEQYF. CDR3 DNA: TGTGCCAGCAGCTTAGTCGGACTAGCCTACGAGCAGTACTTC.

This rearrangement joins TRBV25-1 to TRBJ1-1, with TRBD1 matching over 9 bases. Germline assignment: CDR1 MGHDK and CDR2 SYGVNS. J gave up 1 base and V 6 bases, and 12 bases lay outside the gene matches. There are 17 residues in the CDR3. CDR3 protein: CASSLKGQGRRNTEAFF. The DNA of the CDR3 is TGTGCCAGCAGCCTCAAGGGACAGGGCAGAAGGAACACTGAAGCTTTCTTT.

The rearrangement joins TRBV24-1 to TRBJ2-7; unclear D gene. The V gene's germline CDR1 is KGHDR and CDR2 SFDVKD. CDR3 length: 13 residues. The V end was cut by 3 bases, the J end by 2 bases, with 7 bases between. The CDR3 protein is CATSDLNTYEQYF. CDR3 DNA: TGTGCCACCAGTGATCTCAACACCTACGAGCAGTACTTC.

The chain employs TRBV2 and TRBJ2-7, with TRBD2 matching 10 bases. Germline V gives CDR1 SNHLY, CDR2 FYNNEI. After removal of 10 bases from V and 1 base from J, the junction contained 4 bases not matched to a gene. This CDR3 is built from 13 residues. The CDR3 nucleotides read TGTGCCACCTTGGGACTAGCGTCCTACGAGCAGTACTTC. Translation gives CATLGLASYEQYF.

V usage is TRBV29-1 and J usage is TRBJ2-2, with 8 bases lining up with TRBD1. Trimming at V came to 6 bases and at J to 8 bases, leaving 5 bases not matched to a gene. Germline V gene sequence: CDR1 SQVTM, CDR2 ANQGSEA. This CDR3 is built from 12 residues. This chain's CDR3 is CSVGTGPGELFF. The CDR3 region has the DNA TGCAGCGTGGGGACAGGCCCTGGGGAGCTGTTTTTT.

The chain combines TRBV5-1 with TRBJ2-3; D might be TRBD1 (6 bases). Germline assignment: CDR1 SGHRS and CDR2 YFSETQ. This CDR3 region has 14 residues. Trimming removed 7 bases at V and 1 base at J, with 13 bases between. Here the CDR3 DNA reads TGCGCCAGCGGGCCAGGGGTCGGCACAGATACGCAGTATTTT. This sequence encodes CASGPGVGTDTQYF. Complete variable domain (other parts from reference TRBV5-1 and TRBJ2-3): KAGVTQTPRYLIKTRGQQVTLSCSPISGHRSVSWYQQTPGQGLQFLFEYFSETQRNKGNFPGRFSGRQFSNSRSEMNVSTLELGDSALYLCASGPGVGTDTQYFGPGTRLTVL.

The chain carries TRBV14 and TRBJ1-6; no definite D call. Germline V gene data show CDR1 as SGHDN and CDR2 as FVKESK. Deletions cut 0 bases from V and 10 bases from J, with 10 bases between. This CDR3 has 14 amino acids. The CDR3 sequence: CASSQEAEYSPLHF. For the CDR3, the DNA is TGTGCCAGCAGCCAAGAGGCGGAGTACTCACCCCTCCACTTT. Full variable domain (remainder filled in from reference TRBV14 and TRBJ1-6): EAGVTQFPSHSVIEKGQTVTLRCDPISGHDNLYWYRRVMGKEIKFLLHFVKESKQDESGMPNNRFLAERTGGTYSTLKVQPAELEDSGVYFCASSQEAEYSPLHFGNGTRLTVT.

The genes are TRBV11-2 and TRBJ1-1; no definite D call. V lost 5 bases, J lost 0 bases, and 13 bases lay in between. The germline V gene has CDR1 SGHAT and CDR2 FQNNGV. The CDR3 has 15 amino acids. CDR3 sequence: CASSRVTALNTEAFF. CDR3 bases: TGTGCCAGCAGCCGCGTCACAGCACTGAACACTGAAGCTTTCTTT.